The 21 T cell receptor beta chains given below trace back to one sample, sequenced in a study of human T cells and chemical hapten exposure (dated by TCRdb to the early 2020s). Library method: RACE. TCRdb lists the instrument as NextSeq 500. The raw public data were reprocessed by TCRdb itself: fastp quality trimming at Q25, MiXCR clonotype calling, in-frame beta chains only. Each entry merges the rows of one CDR3 protein and shows their most common DNA and genes. This sample has a few hundred thousand distinct CDR3 sequences in its table, and nearly 6.5% of those were observed once. Together, the top ten hold approximately 5.4% of the sample. Interpreted using the paper, the time point label stands for: patch test 2, 6 weeks after DPC sensitization. According to the study, the label for this sample's treatment or condition signals: therapeutic diphenylcyclopropenone sensitization with weekly scalp DPC.

The sample was whole blood, taken in connection with sensitization to the hapten diphenylcyclopropenone (DPC). The receptors here all came from a woman younger than 35 with alopecia areata. Some clones in this sample may be carry-over from other donors' samples.

This chain uses TRBV12-3 or TRBV12-4 with TRBJ2-3; TRBD2 agrees at 8 bases. V lost 6 bases and J lost 3; bases outside the gene matches: 8. The CDR3 totals 15 residues. CDR3 amino acids: CASSFRGGKTDTQYF. In DNA, the CDR3 is TGTGCCAGCAGCTTCCGGGGGGGGAAAACAGATACGCAGTATTTT.

V gene TRBV12-5 combines with J gene TRBJ1-1; a weak D match, TRBD1 (5 bases). The CDR3 extends over 15 amino acids. Germline CDR1 reads LGHNT; CDR2 reads FRNRAP. V lost 3 bases, J lost 1 base, and 12 bases lay in between. The CDR3 loop reads CASGLWGEGNTEAFF. The CDR3 DNA reads as TGTGCTAGTGGTTTATGGGGCGAAGGGAACACTGAAGCTTTCTTT.

In its sample, this clonotype was seen a few times. V is TRBV7-2 and J is TRBJ2-3; D may be TRBD1 or TRBD2 (6 bases each). V lost 4 bases to trimming and J lost 2 bases, with 13 bases between them. In germline, CDR1 is SGHTA, CDR2 FQGNSA. The CDR3 is 15 amino acids. The CDR3 bases are TGTGCCAGCAGCTCTCCGGGGGCACACACAGATACGCAGTATTTT. As protein: CASSSPGAHTDTQYF. Full variable domain (outside the CDR3, taken from reference TRBV7-2 and TRBJ2-3): GAGVSQSPSNKVTEKGKDVELRCDPISGHTALYWYRQSLGQGLEFLIYFQGNSAPDKSGLPSDRFSAERTGGSVSTLTIQRTQQEDSAVYLCASSSPGAHTDTQYFGPGTRLTVL.

This sequence joins TRBV4-2 and TRBJ1-2; TRBD1 might be the D (5 bases). The V end lost 0 bases, the J end lost 4 bases, and 12 bases lay between the germline ends. Germline V CDR1 and CDR2: LGHNA, YNFKEQ. The CDR3 runs to 15 residues. The CDR3 bases are TGTGCCAGCAGCCAAGAGCGGGGGAGAGCCTATGGCTACACCTTC. Amino acids: CASSQERGRAYGYTF.

This clonotype was seen at least ten times. This sequence joins TRBV7-8 and TRBJ1-6; TRBD1 might be the D (6 bases). Between the trimmed V and J ends, which lost 3 bases and 7 bases, there was a span of 10 bases. CDR1 and CDR2 from the germline V gene are SGHVS and FQNEAQ. The CDR3 is 14 amino acids. The DNA for the CDR3 is TGTGCCAGCAGCTTCGGGGGGCCCAATTCACCCCTCCACTTT. It specifies CASSFGGPNSPLHF.

This clonotype was picked up many times. The rearrangement uses TRBV7-9 and TRBJ2-5; D gene ambiguous. Trimming took off 3 bases at V and 4 bases at J, with 9 bases between the two ends. The CDR3 extends over 13 amino acids. Germline-derived CDR1 and CDR2 are SEHNR and FQNEAQ (reference sequence). CDR3 nucleotides: TGTGCCAGCAGCTTTGCGTCGGCAGAGACCCAGTACTTC. As protein: CASSFASAETQYF.

Remarks on this clonotype: At one boundary the junction diverges from the germline segment, which might be a read error. The genes are TRBV7-2 and TRBJ2-7; the D is unclear. CDR1 and CDR2 from the germline V gene are SGHTA and FQGNSA. The length of the CDR3 is 14 residues. Written as DNA, the CDR3 is TGTGCCAGCAGCTTAGTGGCTGAGGCCTACGAGCAGTGCTTC. It is translated as CASSLVAEAYEQCF.

This clonotype was counted at least ten times. The rearrangement links TRBV18 to TRBJ1-5; D may be TRBD1 (5 bases). Germline V gene data show CDR1 as KGHSH and CDR2 as LQKENI. This CDR3 contains 16 residues. V was shortened by 1 base and J by 0 bases, with 10 bases between the two germline ends. The CDR3 sequence is CASSPQTVNSNQPQHF. For the CDR3, the DNA is TGTGCCAGCTCACCACAGACAGTCAATAGCAATCAGCCCCAGCATTTT.

V and J are TRBV20-1 and TRBJ1-1; D is unclear. The CDR3 has 10 amino acids. Germline CDR1 DFQATT, CDR2 SNEGSKA (reference sequence). V was pared by 7 bases and J by 7 bases, with 10 bases between. CDR3 loop: CSVSSVEAFF. The CDR3 nucleotides read TGCAGTGTCTCCTCAGTTGAAGCTTTCTTT.

The rearrangement links TRBV10-3 to TRBJ2-3; D is possibly TRBD2 (5 bases). Trimming removed 9 bases at V and 3 bases at J, with 13 bases between. The CDR3 has 13 amino acids. Germline CDR1 reads ENHRY; CDR2 reads SYGVKD. For the CDR3, the DNA is TGTGCCATTGGGAGATTTGAAACAGATACGCAGTATTTT. Amino acids: CAIGRFETDTQYF.

This clonotype has only a few counts. The chain is built from TRBV19 and TRBJ1-5, with 7 bases lining up with TRBD1. The CDR3 is made up of 16 amino acids. The V segment lost 6 bases and the J segment 5 bases; nucleotides outside the gene matches: 13. CDR1 and CDR2 from the germline V gene are LNHDA and SQIVND (reference sequence). CDR3 in DNA: TGTGCCAGTAGAAGTTTACAGGGGTCCAGCGATCAGCCCCAGCATTTT. Encoded protein: CASRSLQGSSDQPQHF.

V gene TRBV6-2 or TRBV6-3 combines with J gene TRBJ1-2; no firm D call. The CDR3 contains 14 residues. V dropped 5 bases and J dropped 2 bases, with 12 bases sitting between them. Looked up from germline, CDR1 is MNHEY and CDR2 is SVGEGT. The CDR3 sequence: CASSRTTPNYGYTF. Written as DNA, the CDR3 is TGTGCCAGCAGTCGAACCACACCGAACTATGGCTACACCTTC.

The chain couples TRBV20-1 to TRBJ1-1; a weak D match, TRBD1 (5 bases). In germline, CDR1 is DFQATT, CDR2 SNEGSKA (reference sequence). CDR3 length: 13 residues. Trimming took off 0 bases at V and 4 bases at J, with 9 bases between the two ends. The CDR3 is CSARDAGFTEAFF. CDR3 sequence (DNA): TGCAGTGCTAGAGATGCAGGGTTCACTGAAGCTTTCTTT.

This clonotype was recorded many times. The chain links TRBV27 to TRBJ2-1; D is undetermined. CDR3 size: 13 residues. Trimming removed 2 bases from V and 3 bases from J, with 5 bases in between. Germline CDR1 and CDR2: MNHEY and SMNVEV (reference sequence). Written as DNA, the CDR3 is TGTGCCAGCAGTTTAGATATCTACAATGAGCAGTTCTTC. Amino acid sequence: CASSLDIYNEQFF.

This clonotype has more than one count but fewer than ten. The CDR3 sequence: CASSARRGGLVRNEQFF. In nucleotides, the CDR3 is TGTGCCAGCAGCGCGAGGCGGGGGGGACTAGTAAGGAATGAGCAGTTCTTC. V usage is TRBV9 and J usage is TRBJ2-1, with 9 positions matching TRBD2. V shed 3 bases and J 7 bases; nucleotides not matched to a gene: 14. Germline CDR1 and CDR2: SGDLS and YYNGEE. The CDR3 covers 17 residues.

This clonotype turned up a few times. This chain connects TRBV2 to TRBJ2-3, with TRBD2 matching over 8 bases. The trim removed 2 bases at V and 2 bases at J, leaving 9 bases unmatched. CDR1 SNHLY and CDR2 FYNNEI come from the germline V gene. The CDR3 totals 17 residues. In nucleotides, the CDR3 is TGTGCCAGCAGTGAACCCCCCTCGGGACTAGACACAGATACGCAGTATTTT. The encoded protein is CASSEPPSGLDTDTQYF.

This clonotype has only a few counts. This chain joins TRBV6-2 or TRBV6-3 and TRBJ1-5; D not resolved. This CDR3 spans 16 amino acids. V lost 3 bases to trimming and J lost 1 base, with 13 bases between them. Looked up from germline, CDR1 is MNHEY and CDR2 is SVGEGT. CDR3 in amino acids: CASSYSSGQSNQPQHF. CDR3 nucleotide sequence: TGTGCCAGCAGTTATAGTTCCGGGCAGAGCAATCAGCCCCAGCATTTT.

The sample holds a few counts of this clonotype. The chain combines TRBV6-6 with TRBJ1-5; D remains ambiguous. Germline CDR1 reads MNHNY; CDR2 reads SVGAGI (reference sequence). V dropped 4 bases and J dropped 3 bases, with 16 bases sitting between them. The CDR3 has 16 residues. For the CDR3, the DNA is TGTGCCAGCAGTTTCCTTTGGTCAAGGGACAATCAGCCCCAGCATTTT. Its translation is CASSFLWSRDNQPQHF.

The V gene is TRBV3-1, the J gene TRBJ1-5, with TRBD1 as a possible D gene (6 bases). The germline CDR1 and CDR2 sequences are LGHDT and YNNKEL (reference sequence). The CDR3 has 13 amino acids. Trimming stripped 5 bases from V and 4 bases from J, with 9 bases between. The DNA for the CDR3 is TGTGCCAGCAGCAAGGACAGAAATCAGCCCCAGCATTTT. Its translation: CASSKDRNQPQHF.

This clonotype has ten or more counts. The V and J genes are TRBV5-1 and TRBJ1-1, with a weak D call TRBD1 (5 bases). Germline CDR1 SGHRS, CDR2 YFSETQ. The CDR3 runs to 18 residues. Trimming pared 0 bases from V and 0 bases from J, leaving 18 bases between. The CDR3 region is CASSLELGTVDLNTEAFF. CDR3 coding DNA: TGCGCCAGCAGCTTGGAGTTGGGGACGGTAGATTTGAACACTGAAGCTTTCTTT.

This clonotype was counted between two and nine times. The genes are TRBV27 and TRBJ2-6; 8 nucleotides line up with TRBD1. After removal of 4 bases from V and 0 bases from J, the junction contained 5 bases not matched to a gene. The V gene's germline CDR1 is MNHEY and CDR2 SMNVEV (reference sequence). The CDR3 totals 17 residues. CDR3: CASSSRGHSSGANVLTF. The CDR3 DNA reads as TGTGCCAGCAGTTCCAGGGGGCACAGCTCTGGGGCCAACGTCCTGACTTTC.